Listed here are 21 T cell receptor beta chains from one sample, sequenced in a study of T cell responses to AZD1222 COVID-19 vaccine. The method was immunoSEQ multiplex PCR; TCRdb's version includes in-frame clones alone and lacks a portion of them. Found here are about 130,000 clones, over 85% of them singletons; the top ten hold under 2%. Sequencing was performed on peripheral blood, taken on day 0 of AZD1222 vaccination. All receptors derive from an adult in good health.

The chain recombines TRBV6-2 or TRBV6-3 with TRBJ1-1, with 11 positions matching TRBD1. CDR1 is MNHEY, CDR2 SVGEGT, per germline. After removal of 0 bases from V and 6 bases from J, the junction contained 9 bases not matched to a gene. The CDR3 is made up of 17 amino acids. CDR3 amino acids: CASSYSRGTGGRAEAFF. The CDR3 DNA reads TGTGCCAGCAGTTACTCCCGCGGGACAGGGGGTCGGGCTGAAGCTTTCTTT.

The rearrangement links TRBV6-5 to TRBJ2-2; D may be TRBD1 (6 bases). The V and J ends lost 6 bases and 0 bases respectively, with 11 bases between them. There are 15 residues in the CDR3. Per germline, CDR1 MNHEY and CDR2 SVGAGI. This chain's CDR3 is CASRDWTANTGELFF. Here the CDR3 DNA reads TGTGCCAGCAGAGATTGGACAGCGAACACCGGGGAGCTGTTTTTT.

The V call is TRBV7-2, the J call TRBJ1-2; D is possibly TRBD1 (6 bases). Trimming took off 3 bases at V and 8 bases at J, with 19 bases between the two ends. CDR3 size: 15 residues. The germline V gene encodes CDR1 SGHTA and CDR2 FQGNSA. CDR3 nucleotides: TGTGCCAGCAGCTTCCTCTCACAGGGACGAGGGGGCTACACCTTC. The encoded protein is CASSFLSQGRGGYTF. The entire variable domain, with the rest obtained from reference TRBV7-2 and TRBJ1-2, is as follows: GAGVSQSPSNKVTEKGKDVELRCDPISGHTALYWYRQSLGQGLEFLIYFQGNSAPDKSGLPSDRFSAERTGGSVSTLTIQRTQQEDSAVYLCASSFLSQGRGGYTFGSGTRLTVV.

The chain joins TRBV4-1 to TRBJ1-5; D is possibly TRBD1 (5 bases). There are 14 residues in the CDR3. CDR1 is MGHRA, CDR2 YSYEKL, per germline. V was trimmed by 0 bases and J by 2 bases, leaving 5 bases between them. CDR3 sequence: CASSQEGGNQPQHF. As DNA, the CDR3 is TGCGCCAGCAGCCAAGAAGGGGGCAATCAGCCCCAGCATTTT.

This chain joins TRBV10-3 and TRBJ1-1, with D uncertain. Per germline, CDR1 ENHRY and CDR2 SYGVKD. The CDR3 consists of 14 residues. Trimming took off 0 bases at V and 5 bases at J, with 10 bases between the two ends. In DNA form, the CDR3 reads TGTGCCATCAGTGAGTCTAGACGGGAGACTGAAGCTTTCTTT. Residues: CAISESRRETEAFF.

The V call is TRBV5-1, the J call TRBJ1-2; 8 bases align to TRBD1. CDR3 size: 13 residues. CDR1 and CDR2 from the germline V gene are SGHRS and YFSETQ. With V trimmed by 4 bases and J by 8 bases, 7 bases remained unmatched. Here the CDR3 reads CASSLTGGGGYTF. In DNA form, the CDR3 reads TGCGCCAGCAGCCTTACAGGGGGTGGCGGCTACACCTTC.

The chain uses TRBV24-1 and TRBJ2-5; 8 nucleotides line up with TRBD2. The V segment lost 3 bases and the J segment 4 bases; nucleotides outside the gene matches: 3. Germline CDR1 and CDR2: KGHDR and SFDVKD. The CDR3 has 14 amino acids. The CDR3 bases are TGTGCCACCAGTGATCCGGCGGGGGGAGAGACCCAGTACTTC. Residues: CATSDPAGGETQYF.

The chain recombines TRBV6-5 with TRBJ2-7, with a possible D match to TRBD1 (5 bases). From germline, CDR1 is MNHEY and CDR2 SVGAGI. Trimming pared 8 bases from V and 4 bases from J, leaving 15 bases between. The CDR3 spans 13 residues. CDR3 DNA sequence: TGTGCCAGCCTCAGGGATTTGTTTTACGAGCAGTACTTC. It yields the protein CASLRDLFYEQYF.

This chain uses TRBV11-2 with TRBJ1-2, with TRBD1 as a possible D gene (5 bases). The CDR3 is 15 residues long. Trimming pared 5 bases from V and 2 bases from J, leaving 15 bases between. Germline CDR1 is SGHAT and CDR2 is FQNNGV. The CDR3 is CASSPPQGANYGYTF. CDR3 coding DNA: TGTGCCAGCAGCCCCCCCCAGGGAGCAAACTATGGCTACACCTTC.

The chain carries TRBV28 and TRBJ2-3, with D possibly called TRBD1 or TRBD2 (5 bases each). The CDR3 is 16 amino acids. V lost 1 base, J lost 1 base, and 12 bases lay in between. Germline CDR1 reads MDHEN; CDR2 reads SYDVKM. The CDR3 is CASSLFRRGGTDTQYF. The CDR3 DNA is TGTGCCAGCAGTTTATTTCGGCGAGGGGGCACAGATACGCAGTATTTT.

This chain uses TRBV5-6 with TRBJ2-7; D may be TRBD1 (7 bases). V was pared by 4 bases and J by 4 bases, with 18 bases between. Germline values: CDR1 SGHDT, CDR2 YYEEEE. This CDR3 comprises 15 residues. The CDR3 coding sequence is TGTGCCAGCAGCCTGGCAGGGGGGTATTCTTACGAGCAGTACTTC. It yields the protein CASSLAGGYSYEQYF. The complete variable domain, with remaining parts taken from reference TRBV5-6 and TRBJ2-7, reads DAGVTQSPTHLIKTRGQQVTLRCSPKSGHDTVSWYQQALGQGPQFIFQYYEEEERQRGNFPDRFSGHQFPNYSSELNVNALLLGDSALYLCASSLAGGYSYEQYFGPGTRLTVT.

The chain carries TRBV24-1 and TRBJ2-3; TRBD1 is a possible D gene (6 bases). CDR1 and CDR2 from the germline V gene are KGHDR and SFDVKD. Trimming removed 5 bases at V and 2 bases at J, with 19 bases between. The CDR3 covers 17 residues. This CDR3 reads CATSARQASQHTDTQYF. In DNA, the CDR3 is TGTGCCACCAGTGCCAGACAGGCGTCTCAGCACACAGATACGCAGTATTTT.

The V gene is TRBV5-1, the J gene TRBJ2-5; D uncertain. V shed 0 bases and J shed 0 bases, with 6 bases lying between them. CDR1 is SGHRS, CDR2 YFSETQ, per germline. The CDR3 covers 14 residues. The CDR3 DNA follows: TGCGCCAGCAGCTTGGGTACGAACCAAGAGACCCAGTACTTC. Translating it yields CASSLGTNQETQYF.

The rearrangement joins TRBV29-1 to TRBJ2-2; D perhaps matches TRBD1 (5 bases). This CDR3 region has 13 residues. Germline V gives CDR1 SQVTM, CDR2 ANQGSEA. V lost 1 base, J lost 6 bases, and 9 bases lay in between. CDR3 nucleotide sequence: TGCAGCGTTGAAGGACAGTTTGCCGGGGAGCTGTTTTTT. It specifies CSVEGQFAGELFF.

The V gene is TRBV7-2, the J gene TRBJ2-1; no reliable D call. Trimming took off 2 bases at V and 4 bases at J, with 18 bases between the two ends. Germline CDR1 SGHTA, CDR2 FQGNSA. CDR3 length: 17 amino acids. This CDR3 reads CASSLFAGVEIYNEQFF. In DNA, the CDR3 is TGTGCCAGCAGCTTATTCGCAGGAGTAGAAATTTACAATGAGCAGTTCTTC.

The rearrangement uses TRBV9 and TRBJ1-4; maybe TRBD1 (5 bases). The CDR3 contains 14 residues. V lost 4 bases to trimming and J lost 5 bases, with 12 bases between them. Germline CDR1 SGDLS, CDR2 YYNGEE. The CDR3 DNA sequence: TGTGCCAGCAGCCCACGGGACGGCAATGAAAAACTGTTTTTT. It codes for CASSPRDGNEKLFF.

The chain couples TRBV27 to TRBJ1-1, with D perhaps TRBD1 (5 bases). Trimming removed 5 bases at V and 2 bases at J, with 21 bases between. The CDR3 spans 17 residues. Germline CDR1 reads MNHEY; CDR2 reads SMNVEV (reference sequence). The CDR3 sequence is CASSPEMKGRYNTEAFF. The CDR3 DNA is TGTGCCAGCAGTCCAGAAATGAAGGGACGGTACAACACTGAAGCTTTCTTT.

The CDR3 loop reads CASSYEAGEQFF. CDR3 bases: TGTGCCAGCAGCTATGAAGCTGGCGAGCAGTTCTTC. J is TRBJ2-1 and V is TRBV7-9, with unresolved D. The germline CDR1 and CDR2 sequences are SEHNR and FQNEAQ (reference sequence). This CDR3 is built from 12 residues. Between the trimmed V and J ends, which lost 4 bases and 10 bases, there was a span of 11 bases. Supplemented by reference TRBV7-9 and TRBJ2-1, the full variable domain reads DTGVSQNPRHKITKRGQNVTFRCDPISEHNRLYWYRQTLGQGPEFLTYFQNEAQLEKSRLLSDRFSAERPKGSFSTLEIQRTEQGDSAMYLCASSYEAGEQFFGPGTRLTVL.

The genes are TRBV6-2 or TRBV6-3 and TRBJ1-1; maybe TRBD1 (5 bases). Trimming removed 4 bases at V and 1 base at J, with 10 bases between. There are 14 residues in the CDR3. Germline V CDR1 and CDR2: MNHEY, SVGEGT. The CDR3 nucleotides read TGTGCCAGCAGTTCGGGGACGACGAACACTGAAGCTTTCTTT. This gives the protein CASSSGTTNTEAFF.

The rearrangement links TRBV3-1 (or the pseudogene TRBV3-2) to TRBJ1-1, with 7 nucleotides matching TRBD1. V dropped 7 bases and J dropped 5; count of bases not matched to a gene: 13. CDR3 length: 15 amino acids. Germline-derived CDR1 and CDR2 are LGHDT and YNNKEL (reference sequence). The CDR3 sequence is CASIRGEGAGTEAFF. The CDR3 nucleotides are TGTGCCAGCATACGGGGGGAGGGGGCAGGGACTGAAGCTTTCTTT.

The chain combines TRBV19 with TRBJ1-2, with TRBD1 as a possible D gene (6 bases). With 3 bases removed from V and 4 bases from J, the gap between germline ends came to 27 bases. The CDR3 runs 19 residues. CDR1 LNHDA and CDR2 SQIVND come from the germline V gene (reference sequence). The CDR3 DNA reads as TGTGCCAGTAGTATCTCACCGGGTCAGAGGCAGGGGCGACGCTATGGCTACACCTTC. This translates into CASSISPGQRQGRRYGYTF.